Presented here are 20 T cell receptor beta chains from one specimen sequenced in a study of shared clonotypes between healthy human individuals. TCRdb keeps only in-frame clones here, not all; method: immunoSEQ multiplex PCR. The table lists more than 1,200,000 clones, 98% of them singletons. The source material was naive CD4+ T cells sorted from blood. Regarding subset: CD45RA+ positively selected. Source of these receptors: a man aged 30 to 39 in good health.

The chain carries TRBV11-2 and TRBJ2-2; D possibly corresponds to TRBD1 (6 bases). The CDR3 extends over 17 amino acids. Between the trimmed V and J ends, which lost 1 base and 1 base, there was a span of 13 bases. CDR1 and CDR2 (germline): SGHAT, FQNNGV. CDR3: CASSLGTGTKNTGELFF. For the CDR3, the DNA is TGTGCCAGCAGCTTAGGTACCGGGACAAAGAACACCGGGGAGCTGTTTTTT.

The genes are TRBV7-9 and TRBJ1-5; 7 bases are a match to TRBD1. The CDR3 is 16 amino acids. V shed 5 bases and J 3 bases; nucleotides not matched to a gene: 10. Looked up from germline, CDR1 is SEHNR and CDR2 is FQNEAQ (reference sequence). The CDR3 nucleotides read TGTGCCAGCAGCGCCCTGGGTCAGGGGGTCAATCAGCCCCAGCATTTT. Translated: CASSALGQGVNQPQHF.

The chain links TRBV10-2 to TRBJ1-2; D unclear. This CDR3 has 13 residues. Trimming took off 3 bases at V and 2 bases at J, with 7 bases between the two ends. Looked up from germline, CDR1 is WSHSY and CDR2 is SAAADI. In DNA, the CDR3 is TGCGCCAGCAGTGAAAGCCGGAACTATGGCTACACCTTC. It is translated as CASSESRNYGYTF.

V gene TRBV16 combines with J gene TRBJ1-1; D is perhaps TRBD1 (6 bases). The germline CDR1 and CDR2 sequences are KGHSY and FQNENV. Trimming shortened V by 4 bases and J by 7 bases, and 10 bases separated the two germline ends. The CDR3 runs to 12 residues. The CDR3 spells CASSRRQDEAFF. The CDR3 DNA is TGTGCCAGCAGCCGTAGACAGGATGAAGCTTTCTTT. Variable domain in full (rest from reference TRBV16 and TRBJ1-1): GEEVAQTPKHLVRGEGQKAKLYCAPIKGHSYVFWYQQVLKNEFKFLISFQNENVFDETGMPKERFSAKCLPNSPCSLEIQATKLEDSAVYFCASSRRQDEAFFGQGTRLTVV.

This sequence joins TRBV2 and TRBJ2-7; TRBD1 matches 7 bases. The CDR3 is 16 residues long. The ends lost 5 bases at V and 0 bases at J; junction bases unmatched: 10. Germline assignment: CDR1 SNHLY and CDR2 FYNNEI. In nucleotides, the CDR3 is TGTGCCAGCAGTAACCCGGGGACAGTGAGCTCCTACGAGCAGTACTTC. Translated, it gives CASSNPGTVSSYEQYF.

This clone was observed a single time. The identical CDR3 is also encoded by other nucleotide sequences in the sample. Here the CDR3 reads CASSPSFTGELFF. CDR3 DNA sequence: TGTGCCAGCTCACCAAGCTTCACCGGGGAGCTGTTTTTT. V and J are TRBV18 and TRBJ2-2; unclear D gene. Trimming removed 2 bases at V and 4 bases at J, with 5 bases between. Germline CDR1 and CDR2: KGHSH and LQKENI. The CDR3 spans 13 residues.

The sample holds one count of this clone. The chain carries TRBV7-9 and TRBJ2-5, with D unresolved. CDR3 length: 12 amino acids. Germline loops: CDR1 SEHNR, CDR2 FQNEAQ (reference sequence). The V and J ends lost 5 bases and 5 bases respectively, with 9 bases between them. CDR3 bases: TGTGCCAGCAGCCCCCCCGGGGAGACCCAGTACTTC. It specifies CASSPPGETQYF.

This chain joins TRBV7-9 and TRBJ1-3; D is unclear. V gave up 5 bases and J gave up 4 bases, with 9 bases separating them. The CDR3 totals 13 residues. Per the germline V gene, CDR1 is SEHNR and CDR2 is FQNEAQ (reference sequence). CDR3 nucleotides: TGTGCCAGCAGCCCCAGGAGCGGAAACACCATATATTTT. This codes for CASSPRSGNTIYF. Looking up the rest from reference TRBV7-9 and TRBJ1-3 gives the full variable domain: DTGVSQNPRHKITKRGQNVTFRCDPISEHNRLYWYRQTLGQGPEFLTYFQNEAQLEKSRLLSDRFSAERPKGSFSTLEIQRTEQGDSAMYLCASSPRSGNTIYFGEGSWLTVV.

The chain recombines TRBV5-1 with TRBJ2-1; D ambiguous. Germline V CDR1 and CDR2: SGHRS, YFSETQ. Trimming took 4 bases from V and 8 from J, leaving 22 bases between them. The CDR3 sequence is 16 residues long. The CDR3 is CASSPSLLLQRDEQFF. For the CDR3, the DNA is TGCGCCAGCAGCCCCAGCCTCCTCCTCCAACGTGATGAGCAGTTCTTC. Combining the CDR3 with reference TRBV5-1 and TRBJ2-1 gives the whole variable domain KAGVTQTPRYLIKTRGQQVTLSCSPISGHRSVSWYQQTPGQGLQFLFEYFSETQRNKGNFPGRFSGRQFSNSRSEMNVSTLELGDSALYLCASSPSLLLQRDEQFFGPGTRLTVL.

The chain recombines TRBV9 with TRBJ2-2; D could derive from TRBD1 or TRBD2 (6 bases each). The CDR3 extends over 15 amino acids. The germline V gene has CDR1 SGDLS and CDR2 YYNGEE. Trimming stripped 4 bases from V and 2 bases from J, with 12 bases between. Written as DNA, the CDR3 is TGTGCCAGCAGCTCGAGGGGGGTCAACACCGGGGAGCTGTTTTTT. This translates into CASSSRGVNTGELFF.

The chain has TRBV5-1 and TRBJ2-1, with 9 bases that match TRBD1. Germline V gene data show CDR1 as SGHRS and CDR2 as YFSETQ. J gave up 5 bases and V 0 bases, and 15 bases lay outside the gene matches. The length of the CDR3 is 19 residues. The CDR3 sequence: CASSLGQIPPGQGDNEQFF. The CDR3 DNA reads TGCGCCAGCAGCTTGGGACAAATCCCCCCGGGACAGGGTGACAATGAGCAGTTCTTC. The full variable domain, its missing parts supplied by reference TRBV5-1 and TRBJ2-1, is KAGVTQTPRYLIKTRGQQVTLSCSPISGHRSVSWYQQTPGQGLQFLFEYFSETQRNKGNFPGRFSGRQFSNSRSEMNVSTLELGDSALYLCASSLGQIPPGQGDNEQFFGPGTRLTVL.

As DNA, the CDR3 is TGTGCCTGGAGCAAGGGGAGGAATCAGCCCCAGCATTTT. It codes for CAWSKGRNQPQHF. The chain couples TRBV30 to TRBJ1-5, with TRBD1 as a possible D gene (5 bases). Germline CDR1 and CDR2: GTSNPN and SVGIG (reference sequence). The CDR3 extends over 13 amino acids. V shed 3 bases and J shed 4 bases, with 10 bases lying between them.

The V and J genes are TRBV18 and TRBJ2-1; 9 nucleotides match TRBD2. CDR3 length: 16 amino acids. The ends lost 3 bases at V and 8 bases at J; junction bases unmatched: 11. Germline V gene data show CDR1 as KGHSH and CDR2 as LQKENI. The CDR3 DNA is TGTGCCAGCTCACCTCGGGCGGGAGGGCTAGCGGATGAGCAGTTCTTC. Protein sequence: CASSPRAGGLADEQFF. Looking up the rest from reference TRBV18 and TRBJ2-1 gives the full variable domain: NAGVMQNPRHLVRRRGQEARLRCSPMKGHSHVYWYRQLPEEGLKFMVYLQKENIIDESGMPKERFSAEFPKEGPSILRIQQVVRGDSAAYFCASSPRAGGLADEQFFGPGTRLTVL.

The chain carries TRBV5-1 and TRBJ2-6; possible D gene TRBD2, 5 bases. The CDR3 covers 15 residues. CDR1 is SGHRS, CDR2 YFSETQ, per germline. V lost 6 bases and J 2 bases, leaving 12 bases between the germline ends. The CDR3 sequence: CASTPGRAGANVLTF. The CDR3, as DNA: TGCGCCAGCACCCCTGGGAGAGCTGGGGCCAACGTCCTGACTTTC.

Remarks on this clone: One end of the junction fails to match germline, which may point to a read error. The rearrangement links TRBV29-1 to TRBJ2-5; the D is unclear. The CDR3 is made up of 13 amino acids. Per the germline V gene, CDR1 is SQVTM and CDR2 is ANQGSEA. The DNA of the CDR3 is TGCAGCGTTGAAGATCAAGTTCAAGGGACCCAGTACTTC. Protein sequence: CSVEDQVQGTQYF. The complete variable domain, with remaining parts taken from reference TRBV29-1 and TRBJ2-5, reads SAVISQKPSRDICQRGTSLTIQCQVDSQVTMMFWYRQQPGQSLTLIATANQGSEATYESGFVIDKFPISRPNLTFSTLTVSNMSPEDSSIYLCSVEDQVQGTQYFGPGTRLLVL.

The genes are TRBV7-8 and TRBJ2-5; D unresolved. V lost 1 base, J lost 9 bases, and 12 bases lay in between. The germline CDR1 and CDR2 sequences are SGHVS and FQNEAQ. CDR3 length: 13 amino acids. CDR3 DNA: TGTGCCAGCAGCTTAGGCGTGGTCCCGGCCCAGTACTTC. Its translation is CASSLGVVPAQYF.

V gene TRBV10-3 combines with J gene TRBJ2-3; perhaps TRBD2 as D (5 bases). The germline V and J ends were trimmed by 4 bases and 3 bases, with 14 bases remaining between them. Germline V gene data show CDR1 as ENHRY and CDR2 as SYGVKD. The CDR3 extends over 15 amino acids. CDR3 nucleotide sequence: TGTGCCATCAGTGTAGCGCCCCCCGGGACAGATACGCAGTATTTT. Encoded protein: CAISVAPPGTDTQYF.

This sequence joins TRBV29-1 and TRBJ2-1; TRBD2 matches at 11 bases. Looked up from germline, CDR1 is SQVTM and CDR2 is ANQGSEA. Germline trimming cut 5 bases from V and 0 bases from J; bases unmatched to any gene: 6. The CDR3 consists of 16 residues. In DNA form, the CDR3 reads TGCAGCGTTCCGGGACTAGCGGTGGACTCCTACAATGAGCAGTTCTTC. It yields the protein CSVPGLAVDSYNEQFF.

J is TRBJ2-1 and V is TRBV15, with TRBD2 matching 7 bases. Germline CDR1 and CDR2: LNHNV and YYDKDF (reference sequence). The CDR3 runs 16 residues. The junction had 7 bases not matched to a gene; V was cut back by 5 bases and J by 0 bases. The CDR3 sequence: CATSRRRTSSYNEQFF. The CDR3 DNA reads TGTGCCACCAGCCGCCGACGGACTAGCTCCTACAATGAGCAGTTCTTC.

The chain couples TRBV18 to TRBJ2-1; TRBD2 might be the D (6 bases). Trimming took off 1 base at V and 0 bases at J, with 13 bases between the two ends. The CDR3 has 17 amino acids. Per germline, CDR1 KGHSH and CDR2 LQKENI. CDR3 region: CASSPRSGGTSYNEQFF. The CDR3 DNA reads as TGTGCCAGCTCACCACGGTCGGGCGGGACCTCCTACAATGAGCAGTTCTTC.